This TCR beta chain was sequenced in a study of cytomegalovirus exposure and HLA in healthy donors. Findings and limits, study-wide: TCR sequences were mostly rare, though some public TCRs occurred in many donors. In a later analysis, productive TCRs from donors in an Asian-associated ancestry cluster reportedly carried fewer N-insertions than the cohort mean. Listed as cytomegalovirus-associated were 164 TCR beta chains. The HLA-A and HLA-B alleles of most subjects were reportedly predicted accurately from TCR beta sequences.

Primers: 60 Vbeta forward and 13 Jbeta reverse. TCRdb keeps only in-frame clones here, not all; method: immunoSEQ multiplex PCR. The sample lists some 120,000 clones, approximately 68% seen once, with around 1.6% in the top ten. This CDR3 has 15 residues. Germline V gene sequence: CDR1 SGHKS, CDR2 YYEKEE (reference sequence). V was clipped by 3 bases and J by 2 bases, with 11 bases between them. This clone appeared a few times. Its cognate antigen is unknown. The chain has TRBV5-5 and TRBJ2-2; tentative D call: TRBD2 (6 bases). Material: PBMCs. The TCR comes from a man younger than 40 in good health and CMV-seropositive. The CDR3, as DNA: TGTGCCAGCAGCTCCGGGACTTTCAACACCGGGGAGCTGTTTTTT. It codes for CASSSGTFNTGELFF. The whole variable domain, filled in from reference TRBV5-5 and TRBJ2-2, reads DAGVTQSPTHLIKTRGQQVTLRCSPISGHKSVSWYQQVLGQGPQFIFQYYEKEERGRGNFPDRFSARQFPNYSSELNVNALLLGDSALYLCASSSGTFNTGELFFGEGSRLTVL.